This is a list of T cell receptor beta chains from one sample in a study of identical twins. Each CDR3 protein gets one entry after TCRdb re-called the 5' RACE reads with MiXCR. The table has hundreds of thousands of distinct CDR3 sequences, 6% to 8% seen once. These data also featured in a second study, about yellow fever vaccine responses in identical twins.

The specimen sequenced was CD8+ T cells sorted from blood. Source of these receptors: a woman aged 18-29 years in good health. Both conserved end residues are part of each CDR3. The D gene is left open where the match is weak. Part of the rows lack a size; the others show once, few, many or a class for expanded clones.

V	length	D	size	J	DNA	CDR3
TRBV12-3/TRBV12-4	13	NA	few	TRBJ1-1	TGTGCCAGCAGCTGGGGGCATGTCACTGAAGCTTTCTTT	CASSWGHVTEAFF
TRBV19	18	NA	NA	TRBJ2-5	TGTGCCTGCGGAGGAGGGGTTGTGGCGGCGGGGGCCCAAGAGACCCAGTACTTC	CACGGGVVAAGAQETQYF
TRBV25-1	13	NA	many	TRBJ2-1	TGTGCCAGCAGTGAATATGTGAGGGGACAGCAGTTCTTC	CASSEYVRGQQFF
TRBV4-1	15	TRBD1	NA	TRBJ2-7	TGCGCCAGCAGCCACAGGGACAGGAGCTCCTACGAGCAGTACTTC	CASSHRDRSSYEQYF
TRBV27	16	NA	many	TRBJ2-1	TGTGCCAGCAGTTTATGGTCCGGCAGCTCCTACAATGAGCAGTTCTTC	CASSLWSGSSYNEQFF
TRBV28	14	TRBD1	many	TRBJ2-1	TGTGCCAGCAGCCGAGACAGGGTTTCCGATGAGCAGTTCTTC	CASSRDRVSDEQFF
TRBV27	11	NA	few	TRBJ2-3	TGTGCCAGCAGCCCGGGCGGGGCGCAGTATTTT	CASSPGGAQYF
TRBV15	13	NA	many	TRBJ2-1	TGTGCCACCAGCGGAACAGGGTACAATGAGCAGTTCTTC	CATSGTGYNEQFF
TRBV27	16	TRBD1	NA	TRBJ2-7	TGTGCCAGCAGTTGGTATGTGGGACAGGGGGCTTTCGAGCAGTACTTC	CASSWYVGQGAFEQYF
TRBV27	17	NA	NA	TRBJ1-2	TGTGCCAGCAGTTTAAGTTTGGCCACAGTGATTAACTATGGCTACACCTTC	CASSLSLATVINYGYTF
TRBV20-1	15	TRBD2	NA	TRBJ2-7	TGCAGTGCCAAAGAGGGGGGACTAGCGGTCCACGAGCAGTACTTC	CSAKEGGLAVHEQYF
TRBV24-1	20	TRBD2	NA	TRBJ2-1	TGTGCCACCAGTGATTTCGGCGGACTAGCGGGAGGCCGCTCCTACAATGAGCAGTTCTTC	CATSDFGGLAGGRSYNEQFF
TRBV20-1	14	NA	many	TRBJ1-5	TGCAGTGCTATTGAGTGGGGAGAGGTGCAGCCCCAGCATTTT	CSAIEWGEVQPQHF
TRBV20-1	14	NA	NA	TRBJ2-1	TGCAGTGCCCCGAGGGGGATTGGGTCCAATGAGCAGTTCTTC	CSAPRGIGSNEQFF
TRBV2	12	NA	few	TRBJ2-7	TGTGCCAGCAGTGGACAGGCCTACGAGCAGTACTTC	CASSGQAYEQYF
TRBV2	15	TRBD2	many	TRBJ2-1	TGTGCCAGCAGTGAATCTAGCGGCACTTACAATGAGCAGTTCTTC	CASSESSGTYNEQFF
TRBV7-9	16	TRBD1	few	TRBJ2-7	TGTGCCAGCAGCCCCCCCAATAGACAGGGTTTCTACGAGCAGTACTTC	CASSPPNRQGFYEQYF
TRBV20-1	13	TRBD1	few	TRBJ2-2	TGCAGTGCGACAGGGGGAAACACCGGGGAGCTGTTTTTT	CSATGGNTGELFF
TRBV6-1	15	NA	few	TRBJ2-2	TGTGCCAGCAGCTCACAGGGGAGGGACACCGGGGAGCTGTTTTTT	CASSSQGRDTGELFF
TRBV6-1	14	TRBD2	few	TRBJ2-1	TGTGCCAGCGTGGGACTAGCCCATGGTAATGAGCAGTTCTTC	CASVGLAHGNEQFF
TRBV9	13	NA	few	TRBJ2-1	TGTGCCAGCAGCGTAGGAGGTCTTGGGGAGCAGTTCTTC	CASSVGGLGEQFF
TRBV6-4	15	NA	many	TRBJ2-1	TGTGCCAGCAGCCGAGCGGGTAACTCCTACAATGAGCAGTTCTTC	CASSRAGNSYNEQFF
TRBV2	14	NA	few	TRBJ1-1	TGTGCCAGCAGTTACAGCGAAGAGGCCACTGAAGCTTTCTTT	CASSYSEEATEAFF
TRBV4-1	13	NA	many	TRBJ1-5	TGCGCCAGCAGCCCGGGGGGCAGCCAGCCCCAGCATTTT	CASSPGGSQPQHF
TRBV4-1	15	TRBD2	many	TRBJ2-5	TGCGCCAGCAGCCAAGGTAGCGGGGGGCCGGAGACCCAGTACTTC	CASSQGSGGPETQYF
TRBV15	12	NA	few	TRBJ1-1	TGTGCCACCAGCAGGAGTGGCACTGAAGCTTTCTTT	CATSRSGTEAFF
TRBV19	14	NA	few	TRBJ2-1	TGTGCCAGTAGTATAGCCCTAGCCTACAATGAGCAGTTCTTC	CASSIALAYNEQFF
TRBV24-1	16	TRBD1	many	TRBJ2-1	TGTGCCACCAGTGACCGAGACAGGGGGCCCTACAATGAGCAGTTCTTC	CATSDRDRGPYNEQFF
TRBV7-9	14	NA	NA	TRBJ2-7	TGTGCCAGCAGCCCCGAGGACGGCTCCTACGAGCAGTACTTC	CASSPEDGSYEQYF
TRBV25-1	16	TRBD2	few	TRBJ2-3	TGTGCCAGCAGTGAATGGGCTAGCGGAAATACAGATACGCAGTATTTT	CASSEWASGNTDTQYF
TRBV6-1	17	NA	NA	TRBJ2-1	TGTGCCAGCAATGACTTGGGTGGAGGGACCTCCTACAATGAGCAGTTCTTC	CASNDLGGGTSYNEQFF
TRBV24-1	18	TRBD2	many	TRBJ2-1	TGTGCCACCAGTGATCCTGGACTAGCGGGAGATAACTACAATGAGCAGTTCTTC	CATSDPGLAGDNYNEQFF
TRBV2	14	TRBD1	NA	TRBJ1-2	TGTGCCAGCAGTGAAAGACAGGGCAATTATGGCTACACCTTC	CASSERQGNYGYTF
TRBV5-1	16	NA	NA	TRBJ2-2	TGCGCCAGCAGCTTGGTGGCAGACGCGAACACCGGGGAGCTGTTTTTT	CASSLVADANTGELFF
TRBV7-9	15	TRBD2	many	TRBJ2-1	TGTGCCAGCACCCATCTAGCGGGGGGGCGCAATGAGCAGTTCTTC	CASTHLAGGRNEQFF
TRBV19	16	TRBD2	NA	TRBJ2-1	TGTGCCAGTAGTATTATAAGGGAGCGGGGGTACAATGAGCAGTTCTTC	CASSIIRERGYNEQFF
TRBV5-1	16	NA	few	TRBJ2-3	TGCGCCAGCAGCTTTCAGATGGGGGCTTCCACAGATACGCAGTATTTT	CASSFQMGASTDTQYF
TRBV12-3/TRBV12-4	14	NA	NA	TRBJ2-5	TGTGCCAGCAGTTCCCCCCAGGGTTCAAAGACCCAGTACTTC	CASSSPQGSKTQYF
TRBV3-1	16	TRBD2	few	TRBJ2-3	TGTGCCAGCAGCCAACTTCGACTAGCCCCTGACATTAAGCAGTATTTT	CASSQLRLAPDIKQYF
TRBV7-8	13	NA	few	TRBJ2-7	TGTGCCAGCAGCTCTCCCAACCTCTACGAGCAGTACTTC	CASSSPNLYEQYF
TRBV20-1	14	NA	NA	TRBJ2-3	TGCAGTGCTACCCCCGGGGACATCACAGATACGCAGTATTTT	CSATPGDITDTQYF
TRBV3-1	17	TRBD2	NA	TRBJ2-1	TGTGCCAGCAGCCCAGAAGCCGGGACTAGCGGGTATAATGAGCAGTTCTTC	CASSPEAGTSGYNEQFF
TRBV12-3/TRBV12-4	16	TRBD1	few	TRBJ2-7	TGTGCCAGCAGTCCACCTCCGGGACAGCTTCTCTACGAGCAGTACTTC	CASSPPPGQLLYEQYF
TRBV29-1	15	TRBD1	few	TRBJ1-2	TGCAGCGTTGAGGGGACAGGGTCGGACTATGGTGGCTACACCTTC	CSVEGTGSDYGGYTF
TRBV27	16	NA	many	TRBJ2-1	TGTGCCAGCAGTCCCCTCGGCGAGTGGGGTTACAATGAGCAGTTCTTC	CASSPLGEWGYNEQFF
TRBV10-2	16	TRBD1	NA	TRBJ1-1	TGCGCCAGCAGTGTCCTTGGGGGACAGGGGAACACTGAAGCTTTCTTT	CASSVLGGQGNTEAFF
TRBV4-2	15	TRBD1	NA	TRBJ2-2	TGTGCCAGCAGCCAGCAGGGGGCAGGCACCGGGGAGCTGTTTTTT	CASSQQGAGTGELFF
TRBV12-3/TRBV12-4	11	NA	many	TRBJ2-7	TGTGCCAGCGGGAGTAGGTACGAGCAGTACTTC	CASGSRYEQYF
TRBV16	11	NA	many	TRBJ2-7	TGTGCCAGCAGCCATAACTACGAGCAGTACTTC	CASSHNYEQYF
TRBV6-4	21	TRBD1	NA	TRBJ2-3	TGTGCCAGCAGTGTCTGGGCCCGGGACAGGGGGAGATTTACGAGCACAGATACGCAGTATTTT	CASSVWARDRGRFTSTDTQYF
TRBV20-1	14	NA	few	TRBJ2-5	TGCAGTGCCCCTGAAGGACCCTTAGATGAGACCCAGTACTTC	CSAPEGPLDETQYF
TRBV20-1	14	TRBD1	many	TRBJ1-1	TGCAGTGCTAGGACACAGGGGGATTTTTCTGAAGCTTTCTTT	CSARTQGDFSEAFF
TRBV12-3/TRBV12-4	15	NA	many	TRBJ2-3	TGTGCCAGCAGTTTAGAGGCCTTACCGGGGAATACGCAGTATTTT	CASSLEALPGNTQYF
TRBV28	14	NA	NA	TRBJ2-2	TGTGCCAGCAGTTTTTTTCTGGTCTCCGGGGAGCTGTTTTTT	CASSFFLVSGELFF
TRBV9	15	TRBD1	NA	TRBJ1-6	TGTGCCAGCAGCACCACAGGGGCGCTGAATTCACCCCTCCACTTT	CASSTTGALNSPLHF
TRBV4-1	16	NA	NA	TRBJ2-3	TGCGCCAGCAGCCTCAGGGCCTCGGTTAGCACAGATACGCAGTATTTT	CASSLRASVSTDTQYF
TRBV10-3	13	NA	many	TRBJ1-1	TGTGCCATCACCCAAAGGACGAACACTGAAGCTTTCTTT	CAITQRTNTEAFF
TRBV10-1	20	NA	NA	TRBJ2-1	TGCGCCAGCAGTGAGGCAGAATGGGTTACTGACTACAGCTCCTACAATGAGCAGTTCTTC	CASSEAEWVTDYSSYNEQFF
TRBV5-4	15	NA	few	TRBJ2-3	TGTGCCAGCAGCTTGTGGGGGGCCCCCACAGATACGCAGTATTTT	CASSLWGAPTDTQYF